The TCR beta chain described here comes from a study of cytomegalovirus exposure and HLA in healthy donors. Overall study findings and caveats: It was reported that the classifier diagnosed cytomegalovirus status with high specificity and sensitivity in both the original and validation cohorts.

Looked up from germline, CDR1 is SGHAT and CDR2 is FQNNGV. This CDR3 is 15 amino acids long. Trimming removed 4 bases from V and 5 bases from J; junction bases left unmatched: 9. In the case of this clone: What it binds is not known.

With 60 Vbeta and 13 Jbeta primers, the PCR was carried out. Method: immunoSEQ multiplex PCR; TCRdb's copy keeps in-frame clones and lacks some. The sample has 90,000 to 120,000 clones, around 80% seen once. This sequence was found in a man between 25 and 39 years old in good health and CMV-seropositive. Sequenced material: PBMCs. This chain joins TRBV11-2 and TRBJ2-7; 9 nucleotides agree with TRBD1. The CDR3 spells CASSSFTGGADEQYF. CDR3 DNA: TGTGCCAGCAGCTCATTTACAGGGGGCGCGGACGAGCAGTACTTC.